This TCR beta chain was recovered during a study of CD8+ T cells in alopecia areata. Points from the study as a whole: Sequenced scalp T cells also include alphabeta T cells resident in normal skin. More clonal than normal scalp was lesional scalp, particularly alopecia totalis/universalis. Patients displayed less clarity in TCR sharing than mice, a finding possibly related to HLA.

Sorting of CD4+ and CD8+ T cells was performed on PBMCs. A note on this clone: What it recognizes is unknown.

RNA, once extracted, was reverse transcribed into cDNA for use as the sequencing template. The assay was immunoSEQ multiplex PCR, and TCRdb's table has in-frame clones only and misses some. The data show a few hundred thousand clones, 56% seen once. CDR1 and CDR2 from the germline V gene are MNHEY and SVGAGI. This CDR3 has 14 amino acids. V lost 2 bases to trimming and J lost 2 bases, with 8 bases between them. Sample: CD8+ T cells sorted from blood. The chain joins TRBV6-5 to TRBJ2-3, with D possibly being TRBD1 or TRBD2 (5 bases each). The TCR was taken from a human donor in good health. CDR3 loop: CASSYKGTTDTQYF. In nucleotides, the CDR3 is TGTGCCAGCAGTTACAAAGGGACCACAGATACGCAGTATTTT.